The T cell receptor beta chain under discussion was sequenced for a study of neurological immune-mediated disorders (dated by TCRdb to the late 2010s). For the wider study: Among the approximately 35 multiple sclerosis patients, approximately 30 had relapsing-remitting MS and 3 had secondary progressive MS. The 90 to 110 TCR-beta libraries included longitudinal samples, technical triplicates and paired sorted CD4+ and CD8+ T-cell subsets alongside PBMC samples. The cohort was made up of approximately 71 subjects, consisting of about 15 HAM/TSP patients, 34 multiple sclerosis patients and 20 healthy controls. The study compared peripheral blood TCR-beta repertoires of HTLV-I-associated myelopathy (HAM/TSP) patients, multiple sclerosis patients and healthy controls using UMI-based sequencing.

Spanning cysteine to phenylalanine, the CDR3 consists of 15 amino acids. The kept DNA is CDR3 alone, 45 bases in frame from the first base. Trimming takes 0 bases from V and 10 bases from J, and the germline ends sit 19 bases apart. Based on the germline V gene, the CDR1 and CDR2 sequences are SGHRS and YFSETQ. TCR libraries for sorted subsets were made from under 1.1 million sorted CD4+ or CD8+ T cells. Multiple sclerosis patients were enrolled in a US clinical protocol under which disease progression was evaluated by magnetic resonance imaging. Peripheral blood was subjected to Ficoll-Hypaque density gradient centrifugation to isolate PBMCs, which were then cryopreserved in liquid nitrogen. The study also sequenced paired sorted CD4+ and CD8+ subsets from healthy controls, HAM/TSP patients and MS patients. General findings and caveats noted by the study authors: Expanded clones from different subjects shared no identical CDR3 amino acid sequences, which suggests that TCR-beta repertoires were private in all groups. The MS cluster showed no association with clinical or MRI features, and the authors stated that larger cohorts are needed. The highest TCR clonal expansion was observed in HAM/TSP patients, whereas the lowest was observed in MS patients, even when compared with healthy controls. In a phylogenetic analysis, the repertoires of 18 out of 34 MS patients fell into a single cluster of related CDR3 sequences, pointing to a possible signature at the repertoire level.

There are many counts of this clonotype. Its antigen is not yet known. The sample holds no much larger clone one base away, and base qualities are not on file. cDNA was synthesized by template-switch 5'RACE using a primer carrying a 10-nucleotide random unique molecular identifier by which each TCR transcript was tagged. Over 160 million TCR-beta sequences, covering 15-18 subjects, were produced in each sequencing run. Total RNA was extracted with the RNeasy kit. The KAPA Real-time Library Amplification kit was used to amplify TCR-beta VDJ regions with primers for the TCR constant region and the 5'RACE anchor. A first PCR added sample indexes and Illumina adaptors, after which a second PCR increased the library yield. After Ampure bead purification, the TCR product of roughly 650 bp was size-selected on a 2% E-gel SizeSelection system. Before pooling, library quality was assessed on a Bioanalyzer, concentration was determined with Qubit, and library quantification was performed with the Kapa Library Quantification kit. Libraries were sequenced paired-end 2 x 150 bp on an Illumina HiSeq 2500. To increase sequence diversity, roughly 23-30% phiX was spiked into each library pool. Concerning the study's data processing: Quality-filtered reads were processed with the UMI-based MiGEC pipeline, which removed over 75% of raw TCR sequences during error correction. IMGT germline references were used for alignment of VDJ genes, and clonotypes were defined by a unique CDR3 amino acid sequence together with V-J genes. Clonal expansion, Shannon diversity and CDR3 relatedness (CalcPairwiseDistances, ClusterSamples) were evaluated with VDJtools, and phylogenetic trees were built with CLCbio workbench. Clones with at least 8 unique UMIs were defined as expanded, with this threshold being based on coefficient-of-variation modelling across technical triplicates. The raw public reads went through TCRdb reprocessing: fastp at Q25, MiXCR clone calling, in-frame beta chains kept. Rows with one shared CDR3 protein collapse into an entry with the most common genes and DNA. TCRdb's processing, not the authors' own work, is the source of the V and J calls. This sample comprises roughly 60,000 distinct CDR3 sequences, about 4.2% of them detected only once. The ten largest make up 1.9% of the sample.

The sequencing input was CD4+ T cells from blood. The source is a woman in her forties with multiple sclerosis. Recombination joined TRBV5-1 with TRBJ1-1, with the D segment identity uncertain. The CDR3 protein sequence reads: CASSLGLLAERGAFF. The DNA is TGCGCCAGCAGCTTGGGACTTCTGGCAGAAAGAGGAGCTTTCTTT.